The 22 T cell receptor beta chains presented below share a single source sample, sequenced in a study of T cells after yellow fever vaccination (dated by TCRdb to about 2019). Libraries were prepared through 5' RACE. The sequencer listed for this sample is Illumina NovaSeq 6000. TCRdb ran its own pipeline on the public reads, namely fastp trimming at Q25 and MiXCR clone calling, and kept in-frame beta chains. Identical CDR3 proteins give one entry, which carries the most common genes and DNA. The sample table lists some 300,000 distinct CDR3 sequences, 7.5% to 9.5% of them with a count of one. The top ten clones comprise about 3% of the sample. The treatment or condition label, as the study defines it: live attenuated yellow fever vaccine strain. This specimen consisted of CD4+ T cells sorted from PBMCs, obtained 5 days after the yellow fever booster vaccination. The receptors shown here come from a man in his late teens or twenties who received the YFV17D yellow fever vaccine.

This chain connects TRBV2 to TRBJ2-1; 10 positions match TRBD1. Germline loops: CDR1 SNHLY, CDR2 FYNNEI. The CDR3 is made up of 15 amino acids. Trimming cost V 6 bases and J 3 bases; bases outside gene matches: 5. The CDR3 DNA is TGTGCCAGCAGGGGGGACAGGGGATACTACAATGAGCAGTTCTTC. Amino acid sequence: CASRGDRGYYNEQFF.

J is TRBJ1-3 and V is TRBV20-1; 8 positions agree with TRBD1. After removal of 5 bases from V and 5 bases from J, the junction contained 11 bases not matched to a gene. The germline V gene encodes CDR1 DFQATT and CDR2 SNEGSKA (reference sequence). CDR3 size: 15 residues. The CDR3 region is CSAPALTGVRNTIYF. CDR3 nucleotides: TGCAGTGCTCCGGCTTTGACAGGGGTCAGAAACACCATATATTTT.

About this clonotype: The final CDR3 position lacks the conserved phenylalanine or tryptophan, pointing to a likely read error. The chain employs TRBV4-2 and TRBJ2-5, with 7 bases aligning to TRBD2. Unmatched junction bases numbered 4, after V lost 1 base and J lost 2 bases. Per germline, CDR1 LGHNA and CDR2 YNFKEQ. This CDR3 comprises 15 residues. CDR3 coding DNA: TGTGCCAGCAGCCAAGGTCTAGCGGCGCAAGAGACCCAGTACTTG. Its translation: CASSQGLAAQETQYL.

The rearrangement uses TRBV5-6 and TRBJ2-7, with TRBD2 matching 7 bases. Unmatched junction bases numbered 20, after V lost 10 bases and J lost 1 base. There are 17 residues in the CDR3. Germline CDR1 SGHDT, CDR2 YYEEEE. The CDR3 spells CAVQPVGGGGDSYEQYF. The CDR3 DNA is TGTGCCGTCCAACCCGTGGGGGGGGGTGGGGATTCCTACGAGCAGTACTTC.

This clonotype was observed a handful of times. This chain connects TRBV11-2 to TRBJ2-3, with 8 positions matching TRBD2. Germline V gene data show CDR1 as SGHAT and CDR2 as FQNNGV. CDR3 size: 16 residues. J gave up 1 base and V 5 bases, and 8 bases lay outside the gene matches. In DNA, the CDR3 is TGTGCCAGCAGCCATCGGGGGGGGGACCGCACAGATACGCAGTATTTT. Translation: CASSHRGGDRTDTQYF.

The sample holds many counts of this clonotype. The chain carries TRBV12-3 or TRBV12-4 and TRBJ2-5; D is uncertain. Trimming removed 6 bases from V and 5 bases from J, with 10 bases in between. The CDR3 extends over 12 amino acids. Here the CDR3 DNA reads TGTGCCAGCAGCATCCCCCAGGAGACCCAGTACTTC. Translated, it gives CASSIPQETQYF.

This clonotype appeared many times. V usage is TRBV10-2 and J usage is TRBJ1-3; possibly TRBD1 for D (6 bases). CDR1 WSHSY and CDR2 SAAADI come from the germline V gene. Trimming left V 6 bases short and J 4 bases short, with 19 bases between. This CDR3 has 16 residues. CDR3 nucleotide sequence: TGCGCCAGCAGCTCAGGGGACATCGCGTTGGGAAACACCATATATTTT. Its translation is CASSSGDIALGNTIYF.

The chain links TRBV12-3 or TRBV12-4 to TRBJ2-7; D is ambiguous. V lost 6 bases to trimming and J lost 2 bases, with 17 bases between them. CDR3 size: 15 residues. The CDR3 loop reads CASRAGGGGAYEQYF. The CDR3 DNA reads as TGTGCCAGCAGGGCAGGCGGCGGCGGAGCCTACGAGCAGTACTTC.

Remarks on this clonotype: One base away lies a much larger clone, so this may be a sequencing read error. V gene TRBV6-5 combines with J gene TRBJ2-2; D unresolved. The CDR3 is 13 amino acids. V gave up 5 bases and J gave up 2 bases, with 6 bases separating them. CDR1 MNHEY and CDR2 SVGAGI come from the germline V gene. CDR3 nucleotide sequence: TGTGCCAGCAGTGGACCAAACACCGGGGAGCTGTTTTTT. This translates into CASSGPNTGELFF.

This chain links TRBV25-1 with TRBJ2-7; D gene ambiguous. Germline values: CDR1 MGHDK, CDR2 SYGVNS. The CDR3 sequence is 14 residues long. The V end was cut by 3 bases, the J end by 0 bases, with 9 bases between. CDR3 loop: CASSDLRSSYEQYF. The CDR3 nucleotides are TGTGCCAGCAGTGACCTTCGGAGCTCCTACGAGCAGTACTTC.

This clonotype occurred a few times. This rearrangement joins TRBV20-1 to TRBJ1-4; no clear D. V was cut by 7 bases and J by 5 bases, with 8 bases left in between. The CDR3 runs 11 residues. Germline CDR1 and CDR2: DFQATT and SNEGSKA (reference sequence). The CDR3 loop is CSVLQNEKLFF. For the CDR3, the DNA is TGCAGTGTTTTACAAAATGAAAAACTGTTTTTT.

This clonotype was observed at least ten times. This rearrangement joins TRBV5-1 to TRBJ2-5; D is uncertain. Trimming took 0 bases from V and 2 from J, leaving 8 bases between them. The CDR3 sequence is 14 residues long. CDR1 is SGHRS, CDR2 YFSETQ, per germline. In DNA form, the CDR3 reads TGCGCCAGCAGCTTGGGAGTGACTCAAGAGACCCAGTACTTC. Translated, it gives CASSLGVTQETQYF. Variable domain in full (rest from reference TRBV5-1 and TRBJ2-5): KAGVTQTPRYLIKTRGQQVTLSCSPISGHRSVSWYQQTPGQGLQFLFEYFSETQRNKGNFPGRFSGRQFSNSRSEMNVSTLELGDSALYLCASSLGVTQETQYFGPGTRLLVL.

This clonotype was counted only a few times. As DNA, the CDR3 is TGTGCCAGCAGTGAGTGGAACACCGGGGAGCTGTTTTTT. Translated: CASSEWNTGELFF. This chain connects TRBV12-3 or TRBV12-4 to TRBJ2-2, with D unclear. V was pared by 5 bases and J by 1 base, with 5 bases between. The CDR3 contains 13 residues.

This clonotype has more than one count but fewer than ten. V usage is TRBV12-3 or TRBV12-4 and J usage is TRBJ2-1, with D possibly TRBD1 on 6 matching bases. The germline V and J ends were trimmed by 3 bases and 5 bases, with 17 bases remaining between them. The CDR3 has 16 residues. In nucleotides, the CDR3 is TGTGCCAGCAGTTTTAGGGGTAAAGAGGGGGACAATGAGCAGTTCTTC. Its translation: CASSFRGKEGDNEQFF.

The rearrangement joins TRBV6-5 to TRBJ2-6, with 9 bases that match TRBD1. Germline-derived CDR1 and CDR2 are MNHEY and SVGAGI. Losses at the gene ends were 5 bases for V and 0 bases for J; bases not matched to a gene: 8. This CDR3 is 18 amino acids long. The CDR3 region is CASSDDRGGNSGANVLTF. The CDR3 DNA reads TGTGCCAGCAGTGACGACAGGGGGGGAAACTCTGGGGCCAACGTCCTGACTTTC.

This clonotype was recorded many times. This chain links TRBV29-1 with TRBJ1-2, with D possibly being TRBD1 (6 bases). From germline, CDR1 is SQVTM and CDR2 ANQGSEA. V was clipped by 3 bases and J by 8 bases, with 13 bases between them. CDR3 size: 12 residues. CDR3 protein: CSVEGRGGGYTF. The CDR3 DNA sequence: TGCAGCGTTGAGGGGAGGGGGGGCGGCTACACCTTC.

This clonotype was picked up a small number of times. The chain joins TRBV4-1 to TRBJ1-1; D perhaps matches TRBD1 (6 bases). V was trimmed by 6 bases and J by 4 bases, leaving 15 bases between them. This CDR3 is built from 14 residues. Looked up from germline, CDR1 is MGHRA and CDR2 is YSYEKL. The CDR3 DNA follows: TGCGCCAGCAGTCGTACAGGGCAGGGCACTGAAGCTTTCTTT. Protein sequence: CASSRTGQGTEAFF.

CDR3 nucleotides: TGCAGTGCTAGTAAACCGGGACGCCGAGAGCAGTTCTTC. Translating it yields CSASKPGRREQFF. The chain recombines TRBV20-1 with TRBJ2-1; D may be TRBD1 or TRBD2 (5 bases each). From germline, CDR1 is DFQATT and CDR2 SNEGSKA (reference sequence). V was clipped by 3 bases and J by 10 bases, with 16 bases between them. The CDR3 has 13 residues.

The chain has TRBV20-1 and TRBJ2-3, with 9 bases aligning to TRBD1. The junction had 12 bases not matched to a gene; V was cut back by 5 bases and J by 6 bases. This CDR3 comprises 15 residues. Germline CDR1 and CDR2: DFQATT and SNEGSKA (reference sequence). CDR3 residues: CSAGRTGATRDTQYF. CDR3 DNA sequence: TGCAGTGCTGGTAGGACAGGGGCCACTAGGGATACGCAGTATTTT.

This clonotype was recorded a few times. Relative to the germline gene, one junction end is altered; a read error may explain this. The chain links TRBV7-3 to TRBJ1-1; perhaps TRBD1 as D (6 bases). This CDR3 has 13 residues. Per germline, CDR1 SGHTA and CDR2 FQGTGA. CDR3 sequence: CASSRVGDTEAFF. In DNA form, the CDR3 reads TGTGCCAGCAGCCGGGTGGGGGACACCGAAGCTTTCTTT. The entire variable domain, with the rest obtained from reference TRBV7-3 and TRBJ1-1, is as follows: GAGVSQTPSNKVTEKGKYVELRCDPISGHTALYWYRQSLGQGPEFLIYFQGTGAADDSGLPNDRFFAVRPEGSVSTLKIQRTERGDSAVYLCASSRVGDTEAFFGQGTRLTVV.

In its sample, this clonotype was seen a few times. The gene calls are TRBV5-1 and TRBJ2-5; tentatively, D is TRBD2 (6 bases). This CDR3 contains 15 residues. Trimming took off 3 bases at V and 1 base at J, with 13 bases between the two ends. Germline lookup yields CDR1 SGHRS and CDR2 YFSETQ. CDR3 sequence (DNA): TGCGCCAGCAGCTCCGGGACTCATAGCCAAGAGACCCAGTACTTC. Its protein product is CASSSGTHSQETQYF.

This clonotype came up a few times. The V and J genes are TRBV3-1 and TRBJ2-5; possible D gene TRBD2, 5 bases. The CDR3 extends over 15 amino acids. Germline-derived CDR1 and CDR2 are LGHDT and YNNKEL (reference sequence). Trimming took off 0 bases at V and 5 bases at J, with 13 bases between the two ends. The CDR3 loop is CASSQDLAGRETQYF. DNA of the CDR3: TGTGCCAGCAGCCAAGATCTGGCGGGTAGGGAGACCCAGTACTTC.